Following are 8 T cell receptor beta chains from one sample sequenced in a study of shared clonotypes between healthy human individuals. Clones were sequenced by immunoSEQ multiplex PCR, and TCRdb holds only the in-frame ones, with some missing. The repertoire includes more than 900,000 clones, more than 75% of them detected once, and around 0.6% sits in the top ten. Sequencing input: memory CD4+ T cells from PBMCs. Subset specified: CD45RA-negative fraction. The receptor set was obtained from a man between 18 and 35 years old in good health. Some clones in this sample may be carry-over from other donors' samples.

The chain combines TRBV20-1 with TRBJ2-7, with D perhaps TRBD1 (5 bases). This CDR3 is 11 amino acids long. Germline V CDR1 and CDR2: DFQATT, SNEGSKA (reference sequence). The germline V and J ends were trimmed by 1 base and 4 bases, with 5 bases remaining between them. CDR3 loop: CSARGQYEQYF. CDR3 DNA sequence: TGCAGTGCTAGAGGACAGTACGAGCAGTACTTC.

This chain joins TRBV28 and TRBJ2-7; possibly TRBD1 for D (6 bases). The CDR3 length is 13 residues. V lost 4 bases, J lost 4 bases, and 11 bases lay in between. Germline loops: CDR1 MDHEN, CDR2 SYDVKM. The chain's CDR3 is CASSSGTSYEQYF. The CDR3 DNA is TGTGCCAGCAGTTCCGGGACATCTTACGAGCAGTACTTC.

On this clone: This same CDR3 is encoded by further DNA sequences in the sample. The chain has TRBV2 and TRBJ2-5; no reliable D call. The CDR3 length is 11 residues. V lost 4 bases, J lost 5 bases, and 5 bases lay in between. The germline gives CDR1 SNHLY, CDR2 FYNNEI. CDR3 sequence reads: CASSGGETQYF. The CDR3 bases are TGTGCCAGCAGTGGGGGTGAGACCCAGTACTTC.

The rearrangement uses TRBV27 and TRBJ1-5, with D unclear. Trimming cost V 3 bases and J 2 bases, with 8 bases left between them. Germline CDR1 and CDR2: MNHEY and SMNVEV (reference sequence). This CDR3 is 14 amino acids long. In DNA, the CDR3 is TGTGCCAGCAGTTTTCATAGTGGCAATCAGCCCCAGCATTTT. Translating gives CASSFHSGNQPQHF.

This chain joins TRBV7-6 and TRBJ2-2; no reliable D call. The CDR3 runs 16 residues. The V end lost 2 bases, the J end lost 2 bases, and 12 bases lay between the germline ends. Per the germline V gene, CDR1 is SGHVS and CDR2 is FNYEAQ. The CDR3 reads CASSLNIGSNTGELFF. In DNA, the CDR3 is TGTGCCAGCAGCTTAAATATCGGCTCAAACACCGGGGAGCTGTTTTTT.

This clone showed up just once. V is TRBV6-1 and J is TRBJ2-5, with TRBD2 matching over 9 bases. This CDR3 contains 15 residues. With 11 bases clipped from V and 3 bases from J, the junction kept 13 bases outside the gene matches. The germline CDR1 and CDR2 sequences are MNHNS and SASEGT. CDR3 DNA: TGTGCCGGAAAAACCGGGACTAGCCGGAAAGAGACCCAGTACTTC. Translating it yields CAGKTGTSRKETQYF.

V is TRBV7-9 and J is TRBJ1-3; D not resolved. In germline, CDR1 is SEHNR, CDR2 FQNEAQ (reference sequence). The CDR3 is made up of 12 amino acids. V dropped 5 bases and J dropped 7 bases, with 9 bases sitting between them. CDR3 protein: CASSPLGNTIYF. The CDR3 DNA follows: TGTGCCAGCAGCCCCCTCGGGAACACCATATATTTT. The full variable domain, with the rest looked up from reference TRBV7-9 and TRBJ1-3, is DTGVSQNPRHKITKRGQNVTFRCDPISEHNRLYWYRQTLGQGPEFLTYFQNEAQLEKSRLLSDRFSAERPKGSFSTLEIQRTEQGDSAMYLCASSPLGNTIYFGEGSWLTVV.

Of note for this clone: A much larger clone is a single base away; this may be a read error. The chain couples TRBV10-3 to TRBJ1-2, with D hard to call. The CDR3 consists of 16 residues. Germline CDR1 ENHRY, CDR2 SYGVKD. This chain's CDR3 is CAISKSSVVGGYGYTF. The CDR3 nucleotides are TGTGCCATCAGTAAGTCGAGTGTTGTGGGTGGTTATGGCTACACCTTC.